These 28 T cell receptor beta chains were all obtained from the same sample, sequenced in a study of T cell responses to AZD1222 COVID-19 vaccine. TCRdb's table, derived via immunoSEQ multiplex PCR, lists solely in-frame clones and lacks some. The profile covers nearly 110,000 clones, with 89% appearing a single time and about 6.6% taken by the ten largest. The material sequenced was peripheral blood, taken on day 0 of AZD1222 vaccination. These receptors were collected from an adult in good health.

The chain is built from TRBV9 and TRBJ1-6; TRBD1 agrees at 8 bases. The CDR3 contains 17 residues. In germline, CDR1 is SGDLS, CDR2 YYNGEE. Unmatched junction bases numbered 7, after V lost 3 bases and J lost 2 bases. In DNA, the CDR3 is TGTGCCAGCAGCGACACGGACAGGGCACCCTATAATTCACCCCTCCACTTT. It encodes CASSDTDRAPYNSPLHF. The whole variable domain, remainder taken from reference TRBV9 and TRBJ1-6, is DSGVTQTPKHLITATGQRVTLRCSPRSGDLSVYWYQQSLDQGLQFLIQYYNGEERAKGNILERFSAQQFPDLHSELNLSSLELGDSALYFCASSDTDRAPYNSPLHFGNGTRLTVT.

The chain uses TRBV3-1 (or the pseudogene TRBV3-2) and TRBJ1-2, with 9 bases aligning to TRBD1. There are 13 residues in the CDR3. V lost 3 bases, J lost 4 bases, and 0 bases stayed unmatched. Germline values: CDR1 LGHDT, CDR2 YNNKEL (reference sequence). CDR3 coding DNA: TGTGCCAGCAGCCAGACAGGGGGCTATGGCTACACCTTC. Its translation: CASSQTGGYGYTF.

V is TRBV7-2 and J is TRBJ1-5; maybe TRBD1 (5 bases). There are 17 residues in the CDR3. The germline V gene has CDR1 SGHTA and CDR2 FQGNSA. With 2 bases removed from V and 3 bases from J, the gap between germline ends came to 17 bases. CDR3 in amino acids: CASSLSLRDVNNQPQHF. CDR3 in DNA: TGTGCCAGCAGCTTATCGCTCCGGGACGTTAACAATCAGCCCCAGCATTTT.

The rearrangement uses TRBV5-1 and TRBJ1-2, with TRBD1 as a possible D gene (6 bases). CDR1 SGHRS and CDR2 YFSETQ come from the germline V gene. Deletions cut 4 bases from V and 2 bases from J, with 12 bases between. The CDR3 sequence is 14 residues long. Written as DNA, the CDR3 is TGCGCCAGCAGCCCAGGACAGACAAACTATGGCTACACCTTC. It translates to CASSPGQTNYGYTF.

The chain uses TRBV7-2 and TRBJ2-7; 9 nucleotides align to TRBD2. The germline gives CDR1 SGHTA, CDR2 FQGNSA. This CDR3 is built from 15 residues. V shed 5 bases and J 2 bases; nucleotides not matched to a gene: 7. CDR3 sequence reads: CASSHSGRSPYEQYF. CDR3 nucleotide sequence: TGTGCCAGCAGCCATAGCGGGAGATCCCCCTACGAGCAGTACTTC.

The chain uses TRBV27 and TRBJ1-2; D is ambiguous. The CDR3 covers 14 residues. Between the trimmed V and J ends, which lost 5 bases and 8 bases, there was a span of 18 bases. Germline V gives CDR1 MNHEY, CDR2 SMNVEV (reference sequence). This CDR3 is CASSPRVGGYGYTF. The CDR3 DNA sequence: TGTGCCAGCAGTCCCCGAGTCGGTGGCTACGGCTACACCTTC.

This clone appeared a single time. The CDR3 DNA reads as TGTGCCAGCAGCCCCCAGGAGACCTATGGCTACACCTTC. Translated: CASSPQETYGYTF. This chain connects TRBV7-9 to TRBJ1-2; no clear D. The length of the CDR3 is 13 residues. Germline V gene data show CDR1 as SEHNR and CDR2 as FQNEAQ (reference sequence). V lost 5 bases, J lost 4 bases, and 11 bases lay in between. Based on the CDR3 plus reference TRBV7-9 and TRBJ1-2, the full variable domain is DTGVSQNPRHKITKRGQNVTFRCDPISEHNRLYWYRQTLGQGPEFLTYFQNEAQLEKSRLLSDRFSAERPKGSFSTLEIQRTEQGDSAMYLCASSPQETYGYTFGSGTRLTVV.

The V call is TRBV28, the J call TRBJ2-5; TRBD1 agrees at 7 bases. CDR3 length: 13 amino acids. V gave up 5 bases and J gave up 3 bases; unmatched junction bases: 3. Germline values: CDR1 MDHEN, CDR2 SYDVKM. The CDR3 DNA sequence: TGTGCCAGCAGTCGAGGGGGCGAAGAGACCCAGTACTTC. Its translation: CASSRGGEETQYF.

V gene TRBV30 combines with J gene TRBJ2-2; D unclear. The V gene lost 5 bases and the J gene lost 1 base, with 2 bases spanning the gap. This CDR3 has 11 residues. The germline gives CDR1 GTSNPN, CDR2 SVGIG (reference sequence). CDR3 bases: TGTGCCTGGGGGAACACCGGGGAGCTGTTTTTT. Translation gives CAWGNTGELFF.

This chain links TRBV7-2 with TRBJ2-1; TRBD2 is a possible D gene (6 bases). This CDR3 region has 15 residues. V dropped 4 bases and J dropped 0 bases, with 10 bases sitting between them. CDR1 and CDR2 (germline): SGHTA, FQGNSA. The CDR3 DNA follows: TGTGCCAGCAGCTCGGGACTTAGCTCCTACAATGAGCAGTTCTTC. Its protein is CASSSGLSSYNEQFF.

This chain uses TRBV7-3 with TRBJ2-1; TRBD2 aligns across 14 bases. V was clipped by 6 bases and J by 5 bases; unmatched bases: 3. This CDR3 spans 15 amino acids. Germline CDR1 reads SGHTA; CDR2 reads FQGTGA. CDR3 loop: CASRGLAGVNNEQFF. The CDR3, as DNA: TGTGCCAGCAGGGGACTAGCGGGAGTCAACAATGAGCAGTTCTTC.

The chain carries TRBV28 and TRBJ1-2; no reliable D call. With 3 bases removed from V and 7 bases from J, the gap between germline ends came to 12 bases. CDR3 length: 13 residues. Germline CDR1 and CDR2: MDHEN and SYDVKM. The CDR3 bases are TGTGCCAGCAGTTTTCCCGACACGTTTGGCTACACCTTC. Translating gives CASSFPDTFGYTF.

The chain is built from TRBV7-8 and TRBJ1-4; D call uncertain. Germline V CDR1 and CDR2: SGHVS, FQNEAQ. Trimming cost V 3 bases and J 11 bases, with 13 bases left between them. There are 13 residues in the CDR3. CDR3 residues: CASSLEAGRKLFF. CDR3 bases: TGTGCCAGCAGCTTGGAGGCAGGTCGGAAACTGTTTTTT.

This rearrangement joins TRBV2 to TRBJ1-4; 9 nucleotides align to TRBD1. The CDR3 is 16 amino acids. V lost 6 bases to trimming and J lost 5 bases; unmatched junction nucleotides: 10. From germline, CDR1 is SNHLY and CDR2 FYNNEI. The CDR3, as DNA: TGTGCCAGCAGCACTCCCCTGACAGGGGGGAATGAAAAACTGTTTTTT. Translation: CASSTPLTGGNEKLFF. Looking up the rest from reference TRBV2 and TRBJ1-4 gives the full variable domain: EPEVTQTPSHQVTQMGQEVILRCVPISNHLYFYWYRQILGQKVEFLVSFYNNEISEKSEIFDDQFSVERPDGSNFTLKIRSTKLEDSAMYFCASSTPLTGGNEKLFFGSGTQLSVL.

The rearrangement joins TRBV19 to TRBJ1-2; weak D call: TRBD1 (5 bases). Trimming took 3 bases from V and 6 from J, leaving 11 bases between them. This CDR3 has 13 residues. Germline V gene data show CDR1 as LNHDA and CDR2 as SQIVND (reference sequence). This chain's CDR3 is CASSMGRFDGYTF. In DNA form, the CDR3 reads TGTGCCAGTAGTATGGGGCGGTTTGATGGCTACACCTTC.

V usage is TRBV29-1 and J usage is TRBJ2-1, with TRBD1 identical over 7 bases. Trimming removed 7 bases from V and 3 bases from J; junction bases left unmatched: 6. Germline V gene sequence: CDR1 SQVTM, CDR2 ANQGSEA. The CDR3 has 13 amino acids. In nucleotides, the CDR3 is TGCAGCGAGTTGACAGGGTTCTACAATGAGCAGTTCTTC. It translates to CSELTGFYNEQFF.

The chain recombines TRBV28 with TRBJ1-2; D unclear. The germline V gene has CDR1 MDHEN and CDR2 SYDVKM. V lost 5 bases and J lost 2, with 21 bases in between. The CDR3 runs 17 residues. The CDR3 DNA reads as TGTGCCAGCAGTCCCATCCTAAACAGCTACCACAACTATGGCTACACCTTC. Translated: CASSPILNSYHNYGYTF.

The chain employs TRBV5-5 and TRBJ1-3; D perhaps matches TRBD1 (5 bases). This CDR3 has 15 residues. V was pared by 1 base and J by 3 bases, with 11 bases between. Germline V lookup: CDR1 SGHKS, CDR2 YYEKEE (reference sequence). This CDR3 is CASSLFPGNGNTIYF. CDR3 nucleotides: TGTGCCAGCAGCTTGTTTCCAGGGAATGGAAACACCATATATTTT.

J is TRBJ1-4 and V is TRBV19; 10 nucleotides line up with TRBD1. Trimming at V came to 6 bases and at J to 6 bases, leaving 4 bases not matched to a gene. The length of the CDR3 is 14 residues. Germline lookup yields CDR1 LNHDA and CDR2 SQIVND (reference sequence). CDR3 protein: CASSEGQGYEKLFF. Here the CDR3 DNA reads TGTGCCAGTAGCGAGGGACAGGGGTATGAAAAACTGTTTTTT.

This rearrangement joins TRBV7-3 to TRBJ1-6, with a possible D match to TRBD1 (5 bases). The CDR3 is 14 residues long. Trimming shortened V by 2 bases and J by 10 bases, and 12 bases separated the two germline ends. The germline V gene has CDR1 SGHTA and CDR2 FQGTGA. The CDR3 coding sequence is TGTGCCAGCAGCTTAGGTCAGGGAAGCTCACCCCTCCACTTT. Residues: CASSLGQGSSPLHF.

The chain couples TRBV11-1 to TRBJ1-2; D is perhaps TRBD1 (5 bases). Between the trimmed V and J ends, which lost 5 bases and 4 bases, there was a span of 14 bases. This CDR3 has 14 amino acids. CDR1 is SGHAT, CDR2 FQDESV, per germline (reference sequence). CDR3 coding DNA: TGTGCCAGCAGCCGCGGGGGAGAGTTCTATGGCTACACCTTC. This sequence encodes CASSRGGEFYGYTF.

The chain recombines TRBV18 with TRBJ2-7; TRBD1 or TRBD2 may be the D gene (6 bases each). The CDR3 runs 15 residues. The germline V gene has CDR1 KGHSH and CDR2 LQKENI. Trimming took 5 bases from V and 2 from J, leaving 16 bases between them. This CDR3 is CASSTDRGQTYEQYF. The CDR3 region has the DNA TGTGCCAGCTCAACGGACCGGGGGCAAACCTACGAGCAGTACTTC.

This clone was picked up a small number of times. The genes are TRBV5-1 and TRBJ1-2, with D possibly matching TRBD1 (5 bases). The CDR3 length is 13 residues. The ends were cut back, 4 bases at V and 8 bases at J, with 15 bases in the middle. Germline loops: CDR1 SGHRS, CDR2 YFSETQ. The CDR3 reads CASSLDILGGYTF. In DNA, the CDR3 is TGCGCCAGCAGCCTGGACATCCTAGGCGGCTACACCTTC.

The rearrangement joins TRBV5-6 to TRBJ2-1, with 8 bases fitting TRBD2. The CDR3 runs to 15 residues. J was trimmed by 4 bases and V by 4 bases; bases with no gene match: 7. CDR1 is SGHDT and CDR2 is YYEEEE in the germline V gene. CDR3 DNA sequence: TGTGCCAGCAGCGTGCGGGGGACTAGTTACAATGAGCAGTTCTTC. Its translation is CASSVRGTSYNEQFF.

The V gene is TRBV6-2 or TRBV6-3, the J gene TRBJ1-5, with a tentative D call TRBD1 (6 bases). The germline V and J ends were trimmed by 6 bases and 3 bases, with 9 bases remaining between them. Germline CDR1 reads MNHEY; CDR2 reads SVGEGT. The CDR3 sequence is 13 residues long. The DNA for the CDR3 is TGTGCCAGCAGCGACAGGCTCAATCAGCCCCAGCATTTT. Translating gives CASSDRLNQPQHF.

This clone was detected once. The V and J genes are TRBV28 and TRBJ2-7, with TRBD1 matching over 7 bases. Germline V lookup: CDR1 MDHEN, CDR2 SYDVKM. Trimming at V came to 7 bases and at J to 5 bases, leaving 5 bases not matched to a gene. The CDR3 is 12 residues long. The CDR3 DNA reads as TGTGCCAGCATCGACAGGGTTAACGAGCAGTACTTC. This encodes CASIDRVNEQYF.

Details on this clone: Other DNA sequences in the sample encode the same CDR3. V and J are TRBV5-6 and TRBJ1-5; D unresolved. Germline assignment: CDR1 SGHDT and CDR2 YYEEEE. Trimming pared 0 bases from V and 1 base from J, leaving 8 bases between. CDR3 size: 15 residues. The CDR3 DNA reads TGTGCCAGCAGCTTGGTTGGGTCGAGCAATCAGCCCCAGCATTTT. This translates into CASSLVGSSNQPQHF. The whole variable domain, remainder taken from reference TRBV5-6 and TRBJ1-5, is DAGVTQSPTHLIKTRGQQVTLRCSPKSGHDTVSWYQQALGQGPQFIFQYYEEEERQRGNFPDRFSGHQFPNYSSELNVNALLLGDSALYLCASSLVGSSNQPQHFGDGTRLSIL.

This clone was seen a handful of times. The V and J genes are TRBV28 and TRBJ2-1; D is possibly TRBD2 (6 bases). This CDR3 region has 14 residues. V gave up 2 bases and J gave up 2 bases, with 7 bases separating them. Germline V gene data show CDR1 as MDHEN and CDR2 as SYDVKM. CDR3 sequence: CASSLREPYNEQFF. As DNA, the CDR3 is TGTGCCAGCAGTTTACGGGAGCCCTACAATGAGCAGTTCTTC.